A single sample is the source of the 2 T cell receptor beta chains below, sequenced in a study of human T cells and chemical hapten exposure (dated by TCRdb to the early 2020s). The time point label of this sample denotes: patch test 2, 6 weeks after DPC sensitization. What this sample's treatment or condition label stands for: therapeutic diphenylcyclopropenone sensitization with weekly scalp DPC. The library was obtained by RACE. Sequencing used a NextSeq 500. TCRdb reprocessing: public reads trimmed at Q25 with fastp, clones called with MiXCR, in-frame beta chains kept. Rows matching on CDR3 protein sequence are summarized as one entry with the most common DNA and genes. This sample has roughly 380,000 distinct CDR3 sequences in its table, and more than 5% of those were observed once. The ten largest clones add up to around 6.1% of the sample. The material sequenced was whole blood, taken in connection with sensitization to the hapten diphenylcyclopropenone (DPC). These receptors were obtained from a woman aged 18-29 years with alopecia areata. Some clones in this sample may be carry-over from other donors' samples.

This clonotype has only a few counts. This chain connects TRBV4-3 to TRBJ1-4; D may be TRBD1 (6 bases). Trimming left V 0 bases short and J 5 bases short, with 13 bases between. Germline V lookup: CDR1 LGHNA, CDR2 YSLEER. This CDR3 region has 16 residues. CDR3: CASSQDNRVENEKLFF. The CDR3, as DNA: TGCGCCAGCAGCCAAGATAACAGGGTGGAAAATGAAAAACTGTTTTTT.

This clonotype showed up many times. The gene calls are TRBV28 and TRBJ1-1; perhaps TRBD1 as D (6 bases). CDR3 length equals 15 residues. V gave up 7 bases and J gave up 0 bases, with 15 bases separating them. CDR1 is MDHEN and CDR2 is SYDVKM in the germline V gene. In DNA, the CDR3 is TGTGCCAGCACCCCCCGGGACACCCTGAACACTGAAGCTTTCTTT. Amino acids: CASTPRDTLNTEAFF. The full variable domain, in which reference TRBV28 and TRBJ1-1 provide the parts outside the CDR3, is DVKVTQSSRYLVKRTGEKVFLECVQDMDHENMFWYRQDPGLGLRLIYFSYDVKMKEKGDIPEGYSVSREKKERFSLILESASTNQTSMYLCASTPRDTLNTEAFFGQGTRLTVV.